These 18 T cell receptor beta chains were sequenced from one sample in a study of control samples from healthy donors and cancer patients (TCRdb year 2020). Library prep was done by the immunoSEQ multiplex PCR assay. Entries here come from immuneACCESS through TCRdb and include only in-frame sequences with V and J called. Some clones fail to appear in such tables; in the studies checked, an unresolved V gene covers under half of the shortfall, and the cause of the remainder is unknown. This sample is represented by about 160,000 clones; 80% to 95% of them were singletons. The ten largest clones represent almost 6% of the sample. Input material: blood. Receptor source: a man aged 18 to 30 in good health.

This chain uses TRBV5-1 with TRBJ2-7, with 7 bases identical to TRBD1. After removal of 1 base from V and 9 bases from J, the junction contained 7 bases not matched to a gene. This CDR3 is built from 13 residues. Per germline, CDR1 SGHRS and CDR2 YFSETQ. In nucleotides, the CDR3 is TGCGCCAGCAGCTTGCCTGACAGGGCCGGGCAGTACTTC. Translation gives CASSLPDRAGQYF.

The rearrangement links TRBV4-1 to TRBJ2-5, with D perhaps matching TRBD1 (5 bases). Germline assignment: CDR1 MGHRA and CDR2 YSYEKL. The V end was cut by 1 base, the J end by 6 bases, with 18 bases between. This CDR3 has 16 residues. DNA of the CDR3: TGCGCCAGCAGCCAAGGTTTAGGCGGCAGGGCACAGACCCAGTACTTC. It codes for CASSQGLGGRAQTQYF.

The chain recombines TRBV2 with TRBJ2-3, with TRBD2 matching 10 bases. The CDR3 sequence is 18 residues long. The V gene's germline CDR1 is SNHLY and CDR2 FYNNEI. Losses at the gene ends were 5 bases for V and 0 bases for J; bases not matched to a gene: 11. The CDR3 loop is CASSRLTSGEESTDTQYF. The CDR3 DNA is TGTGCCAGCAGTAGGCTTACTAGCGGGGAAGAAAGCACAGATACGCAGTATTTT.

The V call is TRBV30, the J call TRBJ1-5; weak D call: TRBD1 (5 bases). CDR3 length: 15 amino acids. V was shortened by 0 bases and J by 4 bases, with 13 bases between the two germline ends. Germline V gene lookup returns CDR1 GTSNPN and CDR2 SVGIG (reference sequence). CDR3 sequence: CAWSVRGLPNQPQHF. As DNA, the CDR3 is TGTGCCTGGAGTGTACGGGGACTCCCTAATCAGCCCCAGCATTTT.

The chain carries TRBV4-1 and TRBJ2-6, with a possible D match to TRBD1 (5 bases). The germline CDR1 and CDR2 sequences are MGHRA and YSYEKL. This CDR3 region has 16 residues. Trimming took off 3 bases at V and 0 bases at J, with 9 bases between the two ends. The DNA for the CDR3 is TGCGCCAGCAGCCAGCAAGGGGTCTCTGGGGCCAACGTCCTGACTTTC. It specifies CASSQQGVSGANVLTF.

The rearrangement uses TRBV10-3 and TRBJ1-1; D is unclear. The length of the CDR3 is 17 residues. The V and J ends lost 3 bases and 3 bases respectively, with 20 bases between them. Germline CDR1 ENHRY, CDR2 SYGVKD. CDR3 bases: TGTGCCATCAGTGACTTCGGGGTCGGGGTGAGCGACACTGAAGCTTTCTTT. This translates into CAISDFGVGVSDTEAFF.

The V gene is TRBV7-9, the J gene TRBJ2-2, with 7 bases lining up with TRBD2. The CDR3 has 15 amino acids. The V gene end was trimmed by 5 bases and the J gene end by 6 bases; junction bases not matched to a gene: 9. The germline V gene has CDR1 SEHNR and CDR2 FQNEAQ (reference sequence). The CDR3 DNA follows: TGTGCCAGCAGCGGACCAACGGGGGGACCCGGGGAGCTGTTTTTT. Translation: CASSGPTGGPGELFF.

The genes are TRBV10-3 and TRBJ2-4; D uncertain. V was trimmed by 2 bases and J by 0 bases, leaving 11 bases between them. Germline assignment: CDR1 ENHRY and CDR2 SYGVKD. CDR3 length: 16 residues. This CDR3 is CAISEGVALAKNIQYF. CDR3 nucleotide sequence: TGTGCCATCAGTGAGGGGGTAGCCCTAGCCAAAAACATTCAGTACTTC.

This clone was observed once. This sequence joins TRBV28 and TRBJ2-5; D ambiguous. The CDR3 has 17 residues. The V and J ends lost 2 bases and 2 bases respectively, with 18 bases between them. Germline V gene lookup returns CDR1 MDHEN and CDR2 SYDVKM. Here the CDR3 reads CASSLDNPQTEQETQYF. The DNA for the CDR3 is TGTGCCAGCAGTTTAGATAATCCGCAGACGGAGCAAGAGACCCAGTACTTC.

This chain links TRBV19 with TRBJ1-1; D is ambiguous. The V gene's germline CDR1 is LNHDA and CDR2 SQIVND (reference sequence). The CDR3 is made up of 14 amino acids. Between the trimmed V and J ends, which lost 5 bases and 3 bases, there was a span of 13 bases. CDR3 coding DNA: TGTGCCAGTAGTGCTCCGGGGTACGACACTGAAGCTTTCTTT. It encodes CASSAPGYDTEAFF.

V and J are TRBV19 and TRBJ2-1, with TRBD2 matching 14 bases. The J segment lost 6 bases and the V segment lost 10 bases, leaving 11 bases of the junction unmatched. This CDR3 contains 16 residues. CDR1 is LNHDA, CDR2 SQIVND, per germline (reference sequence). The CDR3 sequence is CATLGLAGGRGNEQFF. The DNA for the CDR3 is TGTGCCACCCTAGGACTAGCGGGAGGTAGGGGCAATGAGCAGTTCTTC.

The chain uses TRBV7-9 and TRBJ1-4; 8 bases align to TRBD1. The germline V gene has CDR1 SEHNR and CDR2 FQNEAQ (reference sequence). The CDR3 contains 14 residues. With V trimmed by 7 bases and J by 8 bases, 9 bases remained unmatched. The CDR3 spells CASTHGGQVEKLFF. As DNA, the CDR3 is TGTGCCAGCACCCATGGGGGACAGGTGGAAAAACTGTTTTTT.

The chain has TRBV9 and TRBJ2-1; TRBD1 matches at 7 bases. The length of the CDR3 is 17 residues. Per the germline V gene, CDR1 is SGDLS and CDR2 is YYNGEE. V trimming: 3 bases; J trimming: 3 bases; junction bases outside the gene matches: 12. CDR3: CASSALGGDPSYNEQFF. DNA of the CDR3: TGTGCCAGCAGCGCTCTAGGGGGCGACCCGAGCTACAATGAGCAGTTCTTC.

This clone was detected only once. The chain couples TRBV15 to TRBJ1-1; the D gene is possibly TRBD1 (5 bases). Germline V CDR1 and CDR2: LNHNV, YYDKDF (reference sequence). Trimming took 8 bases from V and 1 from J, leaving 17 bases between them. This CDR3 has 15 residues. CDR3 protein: CATAAGLGTNTEAFF. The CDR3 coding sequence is TGTGCCACCGCCGCGGGGCTGGGAACGAACACTGAAGCTTTCTTT.

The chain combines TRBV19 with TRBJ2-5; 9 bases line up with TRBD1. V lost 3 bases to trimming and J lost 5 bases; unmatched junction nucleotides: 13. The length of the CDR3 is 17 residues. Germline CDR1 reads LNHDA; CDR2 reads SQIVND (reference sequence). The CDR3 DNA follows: TGTGCCAGTAGTATCGGTCTCTTCGGACAGGGGATGGAGACCCAGTACTTC. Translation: CASSIGLFGQGMETQYF. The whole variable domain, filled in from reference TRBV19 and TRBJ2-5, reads DGGITQSPKYLFRKEGQNVTLSCEQNLNHDAMYWYRQDPGQGLRLIYYSQIVNDFQKGDIAEGYSVSREKKESFPLTVTSAQKNPTAFYLCASSIGLFGQGMETQYFGPGTRLLVL.

For the CDR3, the DNA is TGTGCCAGCAGCCAAGATCTATCGGGGTTTGGCTACACCTTC. It yields the protein CASSQDLSGFGYTF. This chain links TRBV14 with TRBJ1-2, with no clear D. Per the germline V gene, CDR1 is SGHDN and CDR2 is FVKESK. The ends were cut back, 0 bases at V and 7 bases at J, with 12 bases in the middle. The CDR3 length is 14 residues.

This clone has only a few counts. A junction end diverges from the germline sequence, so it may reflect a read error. The CDR3 DNA is TGTGCTAGCAGCGGGGACCCGAACACCGGGGAGCTGTTTTTT. This encodes CASSGDPNTGELFF. The V gene is TRBV7-7, the J gene TRBJ2-2; TRBD2 matches 7 bases. The CDR3 sequence is 14 residues long. Germline values: CDR1 SSHAT, CDR2 FNYEAQ (reference sequence).

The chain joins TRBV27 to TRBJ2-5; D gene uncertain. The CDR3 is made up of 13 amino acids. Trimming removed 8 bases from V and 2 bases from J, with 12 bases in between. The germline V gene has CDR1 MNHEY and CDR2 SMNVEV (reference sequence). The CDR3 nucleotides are TGTGCCAGCCAACCGGTGGGGCAAGAGACCCAGTACTTC. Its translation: CASQPVGQETQYF.